This T cell receptor beta chain was documented in a study of cytomegalovirus exposure and HLA in healthy donors. PCR was performed using 60 Vbeta and 13 Jbeta primers. The table came from immunoSEQ multiplex PCR; TCRdb's copy has only in-frame clones and leaves some out. The sample lists 110,000 to 150,000 clones; 75% to 80% were seen once. CDR1 is SGHVS and CDR2 is FNYEAQ in the germline V gene. The CDR3 contains 13 residues. Trimming took 5 bases from V and 6 from J; bases not matched to a gene: 7. The gene calls are TRBV7-6 and TRBJ2-7; 7 positions agree with TRBD2. The material sequenced was PBMCs. This receptor was identified in a young woman in good health and CMV-seropositive. Here the CDR3 DNA reads TGTGCCAGCAGCGGACAACTAGCGAGCGAGCAGTACTTC. Translated, it gives CASSGQLASEQYF.